Below are 12 T cell receptor beta chains sequenced from a single sample in a study of cytomegalovirus exposure and HLA in healthy donors. It was with 60 Vbeta and 13 Jbeta primers that the PCR ran. Profiled with immunoSEQ multiplex PCR; TCRdb holds only in-frame clones, not every one. The sample has about 130,000 clones; more than 80% are singletons. The sample taken for sequencing was PBMCs. The source of these receptors is a woman between 25 and 40 years old in good health and CMV-seropositive.

J is TRBJ1-1 and V is TRBV30; D gene uncertain. Trimming left V 8 bases short and J 6 bases short, with 13 bases between. CDR3 length: 11 residues. Germline CDR1 and CDR2: GTSNPN and SVGIG (reference sequence). Here the CDR3 DNA reads TGTGCCGGTACCCTTTCAGCTGAAGCTTTCTTT. It specifies CAGTLSAEAFF.

This chain uses TRBV5-1 with TRBJ2-7; weak D call: TRBD1 (6 bases). The germline V gene has CDR1 SGHRS and CDR2 YFSETQ. Trimming shortened V by 2 bases and J by 5 bases, and 14 bases separated the two germline ends. The CDR3 has 14 residues. The CDR3 DNA reads TGCGCCAGCAGCTTAGCCCGGGACAACGACGAGCAGTACTTC. Translated: CASSLARDNDEQYF.

The rearrangement uses TRBV4-2 and TRBJ2-5; D possibly corresponds to TRBD2 (6 bases). This CDR3 spans 15 amino acids. Trimming pared 11 bases from V and 3 bases from J, leaving 22 bases between. The germline V gene encodes CDR1 LGHNA and CDR2 YNFKEQ. The CDR3 region is CASTPGRGLEETQYF. The CDR3 DNA is TGTGCCTCTACCCCCGGGCGGGGTTTAGAAGAGACCCAGTACTTC.

A word on this clone: A read error may produce the germline difference seen at one junction end. This sequence joins TRBV7-9 and TRBJ1-2, with 9 bases identical to TRBD1. There are 15 residues in the CDR3. CDR1 is SEHNR and CDR2 is FQNEAQ in the germline V gene (reference sequence). In DNA, the CDR3 is TGTTCCAGCAGTTCCACAGGGGGCGGAAACTATGGCTACACCTTC. Residues: CSSSSTGGGNYGYTF.

The chain is built from TRBV27 and TRBJ2-7; the match to TRBD2 covers 8 bases. This CDR3 region has 14 residues. CDR1 and CDR2 from the germline V gene are MNHEY and SMNVEV (reference sequence). V lost 5 bases and J lost 0; bases outside the gene matches: 3. Here the CDR3 DNA reads TGTGCCAGCAGTCTGCGGGGGGCCTCCTACGAGCAGTACTTC. This gives the protein CASSLRGASYEQYF.

The chain links TRBV2 to TRBJ2-1; TRBD1 matches 9 bases. This CDR3 contains 14 residues. Germline values: CDR1 SNHLY, CDR2 FYNNEI. Unmatched junction bases numbered 7, after V lost 6 bases and J lost 7 bases. As DNA, the CDR3 is TGTGCCAGCAGGGACAGGGGAGGGGGGAATGAGCAGTTCTTC. Amino acid sequence: CASRDRGGGNEQFF. The full variable domain, with the rest looked up from reference TRBV2 and TRBJ2-1, is EPEVTQTPSHQVTQMGQEVILRCVPISNHLYFYWYRQILGQKVEFLVSFYNNEISEKSEIFDDQFSVERPDGSNFTLKIRSTKLEDSAMYFCASRDRGGGNEQFFGPGTRLTVL.

The J gene is TRBJ2-7, the V gene TRBV7-9; possible D gene TRBD2, 6 bases. CDR1 and CDR2 from the germline V gene are SEHNR and FQNEAQ (reference sequence). The CDR3 runs 14 residues. Trimming removed 5 bases at V and 0 bases at J, with 11 bases between. The CDR3 nucleotides are TGTGCCAGCAGCAGGGACGGGGGCTCCTACGAGCAGTACTTC. It specifies CASSRDGGSYEQYF.

This clone was detected only a few times. The genes are TRBV18 and TRBJ2-2; TRBD1 matches at 7 bases. The V and J ends lost 3 bases and 5 bases, in that order; junction bases with no gene match: 6. The germline CDR1 and CDR2 sequences are KGHSH and LQKENI. The CDR3 consists of 15 residues. CDR3 sequence (DNA): TGTGCCAGCTCACCGGAAAGGGGGCATACCGGGGAGCTGTTTTTT. Its translation: CASSPERGHTGELFF.

The chain links TRBV30 to TRBJ2-1; 7 bases are a match to TRBD2. CDR1 is GTSNPN and CDR2 is SVGIG in the germline V gene (reference sequence). V dropped 4 bases and J dropped 4; count of bases not matched to a gene: 22. The CDR3 is 19 amino acids. CDR3 loop: CAWTILKSTWPGGYNEQFF. The CDR3 DNA reads TGTGCCTGGACCATCCTGAAAAGTACTTGGCCGGGGGGTTACAATGAGCAGTTCTTC.

The V gene is TRBV5-5, the J gene TRBJ1-1; D is perhaps TRBD1 (5 bases). In germline, CDR1 is SGHKS, CDR2 YYEKEE (reference sequence). Trimming removed 2 bases from V and 2 bases from J, with 13 bases in between. This CDR3 is built from 15 residues. CDR3 sequence reads: CASSFFDSPNTEAFF. The CDR3 DNA reads as TGTGCCAGCAGCTTCTTCGACAGCCCTAACACTGAAGCTTTCTTT.

The chain uses TRBV10-3 and TRBJ2-3; 7 nucleotides align to TRBD1. CDR1 and CDR2 (germline): ENHRY, SYGVKD. The CDR3 loop spans 14 amino acids. Unmatched junction bases numbered 6, after V lost 7 bases and J lost 2 bases. CDR3 DNA sequence: TGTGCCATCAACGACAGGGTGAACACAGATACGCAGTATTTT. Residues: CAINDRVNTDTQYF.

The chain carries TRBV19 and TRBJ2-2; TRBD1 might be the D (6 bases). The germline gives CDR1 LNHDA, CDR2 SQIVND (reference sequence). The V end lost 1 base, the J end lost 1 base, and 10 bases lay between the germline ends. The CDR3 length is 16 residues. The CDR3 loop is CASSIGGQRNTGELFF. The DNA for the CDR3 is TGTGCCAGTAGTATAGGGGGGCAAAGGAACACCGGGGAGCTGTTTTTT. Combining the CDR3 with reference TRBV19 and TRBJ2-2 gives the whole variable domain DGGITQSPKYLFRKEGQNVTLSCEQNLNHDAMYWYRQDPGQGLRLIYYSQIVNDFQKGDIAEGYSVSREKKESFPLTVTSAQKNPTAFYLCASSIGGQRNTGELFFGEGSRLTVL.